This T cell receptor beta chain was obtained from a study of vaccination and CD4 T cells after COVID-19. V was trimmed by 1 base and J by 6 bases, leaving 9 bases between them. The CDR3 totals 14 residues. The germline V gene has CDR1 SGHTA and CDR2 FQGNSA. This sample's treatment: approximately 9-day PBMC culture with coronavirus spike peptide pools or control peptides (ViraFEST assay). These CD4+ T cells came from an unexposed donor, sampled before the COVID-19 pandemic (2011-2018). The Oncomine TCR Beta short-read assay was applied to DNA of cultured CD4+ T cells. TCRdb independently ran MiXCR on the PCR reads; one entry per CDR3 protein. This sample has roughly 8,100 distinct CDR3 sequences, with roughly 40% found just once. With regard to this clonotype: Its antigen remains unidentified.

The chain joins TRBV7-2 to TRBJ2-2; no definite D call. Sequencing was performed on CD4+ T cells from blood, cultured in vitro. This clonotype was obtained from a human donor in good health. CDR3 coding DNA: TGTGCCAGCAGCTTAGTTCCGTTGTCCGGGGAGCTGTTTTTT. Translation: CASSLVPLSGELFF.